What follows is one TCR beta chain and its context. Its recognized antigen is unknown. The input lacks base qualities; no much larger clone sits a single base away. Untouched CD4+ T cells were isolated from Ficoll-separated PBMC by magnetic bead negative selection, reaching an average purity of about 98%. Untouched CD4+ T cells were isolated from Ficoll-separated PBMC with magnetic beads, reaching about 97.7% purity with negligible CD8+ contamination. Peripheral blood mononuclear cells were supplied by the buffy coats of three healthy blood donors, who served as the study donors. CMV seronegative status was shared by all three donors. Genomic DNA was extracted with the DNeasy Blood & Tissue Kit. TCRB sequencing was performed on genomic DNA from sorted CD137+CD4+ cells and pre-culture CD4+ baseline samples from each subject. The data belong to a study of T cell repertoires and HLA-DP antigens (dated by TCRdb to the late 2010s). Regarding the complete study: The study used an in vitro model of CD4+ T cell alloreactivity against allogeneic HLA-DP presented by transduced HeLa cells. The two alloantigens modelled structurally similar versus dissimilar alloantigens, differing from self at one and about eleven peptide-binding groove amino acids, respectively. The three donors, two male and one female, ranged from the 18-to-29 to the 60-to-69 age band. The average DNA input was around 220 ng for sorted CD137+CD4+ samples versus approximately 1,300 ng for pre-culture CD4+ samples. Study-wide findings and limitations: Limitations were identified as the inclusion of only a few donors, the use of a non-physiological HeLa antigen-presenting system, and the use of total CD4+ responder cells. Naive and memory CD4+ repertoires were not analysed separately. Sorted CD137+ cells showed similar clonality against both alloantigens, at 0.3 to 0.5, which was much higher than the approximately 0.037 seen in pre-culture samples. An average cumulative frequency of around 36% against one allele and 50.6% against the other was found for clones undetected before culture.

Via the germline V gene, CDR1 is SGDLS and CDR2 YYNGEE. The CDR3 measures 16 amino acids from cysteine to phenylalanine. Here the CDR3 DNA is all that survives: 48 bases in frame from base 1. A distance of 9 bases separates the germline ends of V and J, which lose 0 bases and 0 bases respectively. The immunoSEQ multiplex PCR, with forward primers for 54 TRBV segments and reverse primers for 13 TRBJ segments, was used to amplify TCRB CDR3 regions. Pre-culture CD4+ samples were sequenced at deep resolution, targeting over 150,000 T cell genomes. Sequencing of amplicons was performed on an Illumina HiSeq System, and 87 bp reads covering the CDR3 were generated. The original methods were these. Correction for PCR and sequencing errors was applied to reads, and CDR3 regions were defined through alignment to IMGT reference sequences. Synthetic template pools were used to estimate counts of templates and unique rearrangements. Clonality was computed by subtracting Pielou's evenness from 1. Richness was estimated with the Daley-Smith estimator. Repertoire overlap was measured with Morisita's index. A clone counted as low-abundance if it appeared in cultured samples but went undetected in the pre-culture repertoire of the same donor. TCRdb provides this immuneACCESS table in a form limited to in-frame rearrangements. Some clones are lacking; in checked studies, under half of them reflect an unresolved V gene, and why the rest are absent is not known. V, J and clone size reflect that table, while D and trimming were determined from the DNA. In this sample the table shows some 110,000 clones, 80% to 95% of which occur a single time. In total, the top ten clones hold 0.25% to 0.3% of the sample.

This clonotype was obtained from a woman aged 18 to 35 in good health and CMV-seronegative. The chain was built from TRBV9 and TRBJ2-2, with no D gene named confidently. The sequenced material came from CD4+ T cells from PBMCs. The CDR3 reads as follows: CASSVVVRPNTGELFF. The sequenced DNA: TGTGCCAGCAGCGTAGTGGTCAGACCGAACACCGGGGAGCTGTTTTTT.